This record looks at one T cell receptor (beta chain) sequence and its context. Unique molecular identifiers were present in the TCR beta cDNA libraries. TCRdb reprocessed the PCR reads with MiXCR, giving one entry per CDR3 protein. The sample consists of more than 350,000 distinct CDR3 sequences, 30% to 45% of them appearing once. This record comes from a study of post-analysis software for immune sequencing data. The sequenced material came from blood. The sequence was obtained from a girl aged 2-10 years with multiple sclerosis.

The CDR3 nucleotides are TGTGCCAGCAGCACATACGCGGGACAGGGGTCCGAGCAGTACTTC. As protein: CASSTYAGQGSEQYF. The chain has TRBV7-2 and TRBJ2-7, with 10 bases lining up with TRBD1. V trimming: 5 bases; J trimming: 6 bases; junction bases outside the gene matches: 10. The CDR3 contains 15 residues. CDR1 and CDR2 (germline): SGHTA, FQGNSA.